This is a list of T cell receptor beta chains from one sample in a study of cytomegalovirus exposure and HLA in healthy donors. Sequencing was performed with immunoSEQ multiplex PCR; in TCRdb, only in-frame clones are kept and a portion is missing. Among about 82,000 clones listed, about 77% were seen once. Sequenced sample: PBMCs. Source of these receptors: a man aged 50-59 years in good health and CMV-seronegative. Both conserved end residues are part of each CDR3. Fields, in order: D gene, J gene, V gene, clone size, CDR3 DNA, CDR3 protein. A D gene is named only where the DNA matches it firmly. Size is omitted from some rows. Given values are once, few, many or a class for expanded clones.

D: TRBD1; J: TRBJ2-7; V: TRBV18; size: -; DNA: TGTGCCAGCTCAACGAGGACAGGGGGCTCCTACGAGCAGTACTTC; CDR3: CASSTRTGGSYEQYF
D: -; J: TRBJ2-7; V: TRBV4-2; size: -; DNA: TGTGCCAGCAGCCGAGGGCAGGCCTCCTACGAGCAGTACTTC; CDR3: CASSRGQASYEQYF
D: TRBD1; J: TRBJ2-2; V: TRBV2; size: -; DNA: TGTGCCAGCAGAATGACAGGGGTACTCACCGGGGAGCTGTTTTTT; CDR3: CASRMTGVLTGELFF
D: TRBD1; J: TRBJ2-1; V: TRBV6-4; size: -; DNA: TGTGCCAGCAGTGCCACCGGGACAGGGATAAGTGAGCAGTTCTTC; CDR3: CASSATGTGISEQFF
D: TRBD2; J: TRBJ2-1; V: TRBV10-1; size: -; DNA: TGCGCCAGCAGTGGTCTCCGGGGGGGATTTGAGCAGTTCTTC; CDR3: CASSGLRGGFEQFF
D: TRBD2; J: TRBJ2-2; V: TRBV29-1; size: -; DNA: TGCAGCGTTGACCCTAGCGGTACCACCGGGGAGCTGTTTTTT; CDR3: CSVDPSGTTGELFF
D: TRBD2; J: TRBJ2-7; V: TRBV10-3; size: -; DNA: TGTGCCATCACGGCGGGAGTATCCTACGAGCAGTACTTC; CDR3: CAITAGVSYEQYF
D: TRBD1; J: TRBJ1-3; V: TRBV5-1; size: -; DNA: TGCGCCAGCAGTCCGGGGGACAGGGGTGCTTTTCGGACCATATATTTT; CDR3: CASSPGDRGAFRTIYF
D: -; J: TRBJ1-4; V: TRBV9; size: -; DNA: TGTGCCAGCAGCGTAGCGGCAACTAATGAAAAACTGTTTTTT; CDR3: CASSVAATNEKLFF
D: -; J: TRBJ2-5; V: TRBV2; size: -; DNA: TGTGCCAGCAGAAGACAGTCGGAGACCCAGTACTTC; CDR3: CASRRQSETQYF
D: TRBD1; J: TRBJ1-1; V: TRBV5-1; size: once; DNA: TGCGCCAGCAGCGAGTGGGACAGCTTAAACACTGAAGCTTTCTTT; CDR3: CASSEWDSLNTEAFF
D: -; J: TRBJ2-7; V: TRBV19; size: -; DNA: TGTGCCAGTAGCAAAACAGGCTACGAGCAGTACTTC; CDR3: CASSKTGYEQYF
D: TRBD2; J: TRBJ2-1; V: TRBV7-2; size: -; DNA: TGTGCCAGCAGCTTAGATGCGGGGGGCCTCTATGAGCAGTTCTTC; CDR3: CASSLDAGGLYEQFF
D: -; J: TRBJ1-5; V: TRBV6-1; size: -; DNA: TGTGCCAGCAGTGGGGCAGGGAGGGGTCAGCCCCAGCATTTT; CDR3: CASSGAGRGQPQHF
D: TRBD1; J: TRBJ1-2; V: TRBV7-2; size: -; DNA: TGTGCCAGCAGCTCGACAGGGGGGAACTATGGCTACACCTTC; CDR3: CASSSTGGNYGYTF
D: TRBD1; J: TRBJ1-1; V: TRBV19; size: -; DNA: TGTGCCAGTAAGGACAGGGGGCCTGCTGGGACTGAAGCTTTCTTT; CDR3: CASKDRGPAGTEAFF
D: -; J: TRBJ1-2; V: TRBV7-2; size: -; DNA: TGTGCCAGCAGCTTAGGGCCCTCAGCTAACTATGGCTACACCTTC; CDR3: CASSLGPSANYGYTF
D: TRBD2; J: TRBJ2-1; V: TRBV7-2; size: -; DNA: TGTGCCAGCAGCTTCCTAGCGGGGGGATCGGGTGAGCAGTTCTTC; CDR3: CASSFLAGGSGEQFF
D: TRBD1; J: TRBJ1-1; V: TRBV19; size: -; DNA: TGTGCCAGTAGTATCGACAGGGACCCTGAAGCTTTCTTT; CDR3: CASSIDRDPEAFF
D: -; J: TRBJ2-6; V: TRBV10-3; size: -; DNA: TGTGCCATCAGTCATTCATCTGGGGCCAACGTCCTGACTTTC; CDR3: CAISHSSGANVLTF
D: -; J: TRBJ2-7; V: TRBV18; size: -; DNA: TGTGCCAGCTCACCACCGTGGCAGGGAAACGAGCAGTACTTC; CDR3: CASSPPWQGNEQYF
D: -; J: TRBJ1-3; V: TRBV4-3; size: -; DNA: TGCGCCAGCAGCCAAGGCCAGGGTTACTCTGGAAACACCATATATTTT; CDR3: CASSQGQGYSGNTIYF